This T cell receptor (beta chain) was found in a study of CD8 T cells in Susac syndrome. A few counts support this clonotype. The authors reverse transcribed about 0.5 to 1 ug RNA with random hexamers. TCRdb re-called the immunoSEQ multiplex PCR reads through MiXCR, storing one row per CDR3 protein. Among 150,000 to 200,000 distinct CDR3 sequences listed, less than 95% were seen once. This CDR3 is 15 amino acids long. The V end lost 3 bases, the J end lost 1 base, and 7 bases lay between the germline ends. From germline, CDR1 is MDHEN and CDR2 SYDVKM. Sequences were obtained from CD4+ T cells from PBMCs. The rearrangement links TRBV28 to TRBJ2-6, with D tentatively TRBD1 (5 bases). The source is a human donor in good health. The CDR3 sequence is CASSLAGSGANVLTF. CDR3 nucleotide sequence: TGTGCCAGCAGTTTGGCAGGGTCTGGGGCCAACGTCCTGACTTTC.